This TCR beta chain was captured by sequencing in a study of control samples from healthy donors and cancer patients. The junction had 6 bases not matched to a gene; V was cut back by 3 bases and J by 0 bases. The CDR3 consists of 15 residues. Germline V lookup: CDR1 SGHRS, CDR2 YFSETQ. The assay was immunoSEQ multiplex PCR, and TCRdb's table has in-frame clones only and misses some. The sample has around 130,000 clones, approximately 90% seen once. This receptor was taken from a man aged 50-60 years in good health. Sequencing was done on a sample of blood. The chain carries TRBV5-1 and TRBJ2-7, with 7 bases aligning to TRBD1. The CDR3 sequence is CASSWTGTNSYEQYF. CDR3 in DNA: TGCGCCAGCAGCTGGACAGGAACCAACTCCTACGAGCAGTACTTC.